The clone carrying this T cell receptor beta chain was picked up one time. Losses at the gene ends were 1 base for V and 0 bases for J; bases not matched to a gene: 7. CDR1 and CDR2 from the germline V gene are SGHTA and FQGNSA. The CDR3 has 18 amino acids. This sample stems from a study of blood T cell repertoires in COVID-19. Produced via immunoSEQ multiplex PCR; TCRdb's table is partial and in-frame only. The sample holds about 300,000 clones, 80% to 90% seen once. The sample consisted of PBMCs or T cells enriched from blood (not recorded which). The J gene is TRBJ2-7, the V gene TRBV7-2, with 12 bases fitting TRBD2. This receptor was taken from a woman aged 18-29 years who had recovered from COVID-19. The CDR3 region has the DNA TGTGCCAGCAGCTTAGACCCCCGACTAGCGGGAGCCTCCTACGAGCAGTACTTC. Translation gives CASSLDPRLAGASYEQYF.